This entry lists 8 T cell receptor beta chains sequenced from one sample in a study of tumor and adjacent non-tumor tissue in lung cancer. A modified ARM-PCR protocol with three rounds of nested PCR amplified TCRbeta. TCRdb recomputed calls from the multiplex PCR reads with MiXCR, one row per CDR3 protein. This sample has approximately 120,000 distinct CDR3 sequences, with 60% to 70% found just once. The template was RNA from unsorted bulk tissue. More than 3 cm separated this lung sample from the edge of the tumor. Sequenced sample: distant non-tumor lung tissue. The receptors were sampled from a man in his fifties or sixties with non-small cell lung cancer.

Of note for this clonotype: This may be a read error: a much more frequent sequence differs by one nucleotide. The chain couples TRBV5-4 to TRBJ1-2; D is ambiguous. The CDR3 has 14 amino acids. Germline values: CDR1 SGHNT, CDR2 YYREEE (reference sequence). CDR3 bases: TGTACCAGCAGCTTGTCAGGCCGTCGGGATGGCTACACCTTC. Protein sequence: CTSSLSGRRDGYTF.

This clonotype has a count of ten or more. This chain connects TRBV6-5 to TRBJ2-3; TRBD1 agrees at 9 bases. Germline lookup yields CDR1 MNHEY and CDR2 SVGAGI. The CDR3 runs to 16 residues. With 5 bases clipped from V and 6 bases from J, the junction kept 12 bases outside the gene matches. CDR3 protein: CASSLGQGRVVDTQYF. The CDR3 nucleotides read TGTGCCAGCAGTCTGGGACAGGGAAGGGTCGTGGATACGCAGTATTTT.

Worth noting for this clonotype: One end of the junction is discordant with germline, which a read error may explain. The gene calls are TRBV6-1 and TRBJ2-7; D may match TRBD1 or TRBD2 (5 bases each). There are 11 residues in the CDR3. Germline CDR1 MNHNS, CDR2 SASEGT. The CDR3 region has the DNA TGTGCCAGCATTGATTGGGACGTGAGCCACTTC. Translated, it gives CASIDWDVSHF.

As for this clonotype: A junction boundary mismatches the germline segment, possibly from a read error. The chain is built from TRBV20-1 and TRBJ1-1; 9 nucleotides match TRBD1. CDR3 size: 14 residues. Germline CDR1 reads DFQATT; CDR2 reads SNEGSKA (reference sequence). The CDR3 region is CSVPRQGGNTETFF. The CDR3 region has the DNA TGCAGTGTACCGCGACAGGGGGGGAACACTGAAACTTTCTTT.

A word on this clonotype: At one end the junction does not follow the germline gene, possibly because of a read error. The V and J genes are TRBV29-1 and TRBJ2-1; TRBD2 is a possible D gene (5 bases). Germline-derived CDR1 and CDR2 are SQVTM and ANQGSEA. The CDR3 extends over 13 amino acids. Here the CDR3 DNA reads TGTAGCGTCTCATCGGGGTTCTACAATGAGCAGTTCTTC. Protein: CSVSSGFYNEQFF.

This clonotype was picked up one time. CDR3 in DNA: TGTGCCAGCAGTAACCCATCCGGGACATGGGGCTGTGAGCAGTTCTTC. This encodes CASSNPSGTWGCEQFF. The chain joins TRBV6-7 to TRBJ2-1; TRBD1 is a possible D gene (6 bases). TRBV6-7 is marked as an open reading frame, function uncertain. This CDR3 is 16 amino acids long. V dropped 5 bases and J dropped 9 bases, with 23 bases sitting between them.

The chain uses TRBV9 and TRBJ2-3, with no clear D. Trimming stripped 0 bases from V and 3 bases from J, with 5 bases between. This CDR3 spans 13 amino acids. The germline CDR1 and CDR2 sequences are SGDLS and YYNGEE. The CDR3 sequence is CASSVAVTDTQYF. The DNA for the CDR3 is TGTGCCAGCAGCGTAGCAGTTACAGATACGCAGTATTTT.

The CDR3 reads CASSDTYYEQYF. In DNA form, the CDR3 reads TGTGCCAGCAGTGACACTTACTACGAGCAGTACTTC. V and J are TRBV25-1 and TRBJ2-7; no reliable D call. Trimming took off 3 bases at V and 3 bases at J, with 6 bases between the two ends. CDR3 size: 12 residues. Germline-derived CDR1 and CDR2 are MGHDK and SYGVNS.